This entry lists 18 T cell receptor beta chains sequenced from one sample in a study of cytomegalovirus exposure and HLA in healthy donors (dated by TCRdb to the late 2010s). The receptor library was made with the immunoSEQ multiplex PCR assay. For the multiplex PCR, a mixture combining 60 forward primers for TCR Vbeta segments and 13 reverse primers for TCR Jbeta segments was used. The table comes from immuneACCESS by way of TCRdb, which keeps in-frame sequences with V and J called. Part of the clones is missing from these tables; in studies checked, under half for an unresolved V gene and the rest for unknown reasons. This sample comprises 150,000 to 200,000 clones, less than 85% of them detected only once. The ten largest clones represent more than 4% of the sample. What was sequenced was PBMCs. All receptors derive from a man aged 18 to 29 in good health and CMV-seronegative.

A single count supports this clone. The gene calls are TRBV27 and TRBJ1-1, with TRBD1 identical over 7 bases. From germline, CDR1 is MNHEY and CDR2 SMNVEV (reference sequence). This CDR3 has 15 amino acids. Trimming at V came to 2 bases and at J to 5 bases, leaving 8 bases not matched to a gene. This CDR3 reads CASSLKGGAGTEAFF. The CDR3 DNA reads as TGTGCCAGCAGTTTAAAAGGGGGCGCGGGGACTGAAGCTTTCTTT.

Worth noting for this clone: One junction end disagrees with the germline gene, perhaps due to a read error. The chain recombines TRBV13 with TRBJ2-7, with no clear D. The CDR3 is made up of 14 amino acids. The germline V gene encodes CDR1 PRHDT and CDR2 FYEKMQ (reference sequence). The CDR3 reads CASSLRQSSYEQCF. As DNA, the CDR3 is TGTGCCAGCAGCTTGAGGCAGAGCTCCTACGAGCAGTGCTTC.

The CDR3 loop is CASSVVETGWTSPLHF. The DNA for the CDR3 is TGTGCCAGCAGCGTAGTGGAAACAGGGTGGACTTCACCCCTCCACTTT. This chain connects TRBV9 to TRBJ1-6, with D perhaps matching TRBD1 (6 bases). Trimming removed 0 bases from V and 9 bases from J, with 16 bases in between. This CDR3 is built from 16 residues. Germline V gene data show CDR1 as SGDLS and CDR2 as YYNGEE.

The gene calls are TRBV29-1 and TRBJ2-1; the D is unclear. The CDR3 extends over 11 amino acids. V was pared by 7 bases and J by 4 bases, with 8 bases between. Looked up from germline, CDR1 is SQVTM and CDR2 is ANQGSEA. The CDR3: CSGGGYNEQFF. CDR3 DNA sequence: TGCAGCGGAGGTGGGTACAATGAGCAGTTCTTC.

This clone was counted a few times. The genes are TRBV5-8 and TRBJ1-6; no definite D call. The CDR3 totals 14 residues. With 0 bases removed from V and 8 bases from J, the gap between germline ends came to 9 bases. CDR1 and CDR2 (germline): SGHTS, YDEGEE. CDR3 coding DNA: TGTGCCAGCAGCTTGGGAGGGTCGCATTCACCCCTCCACTTT. Amino acids: CASSLGGSHSPLHF.

V is TRBV9 and J is TRBJ1-1, with a possible D match to TRBD1 (5 bases). CDR3 length equals 13 residues. V was shortened by 4 bases and J by 5 bases, with 12 bases between the two germline ends. Germline CDR1 is SGDLS and CDR2 is YYNGEE. In DNA form, the CDR3 reads TGTGCCAGCAGCACCCGGGGGGGGACTGAAGCTTTCTTT. Translation: CASSTRGGTEAFF. The whole variable domain, filled in from reference TRBV9 and TRBJ1-1, reads DSGVTQTPKHLITATGQRVTLRCSPRSGDLSVYWYQQSLDQGLQFLIQYYNGEERAKGNILERFSAQQFPDLHSELNLSSLELGDSALYFCASSTRGGTEAFFGQGTRLTVV.

The rearrangement links TRBV9 to TRBJ2-1; 7 bases are shared with TRBD1. Trimming cost V 5 bases and J 4 bases; bases outside gene matches: 12. Germline loops: CDR1 SGDLS, CDR2 YYNGEE. The CDR3 is 16 residues long. The chain's CDR3 is CASRKPGQSDYNEQFF. CDR3 bases: TGTGCCAGCAGAAAACCGGGACAGAGTGATTACAATGAGCAGTTCTTC.

This rearrangement joins TRBV19 to TRBJ2-7; 9 bases match TRBD1. The CDR3 consists of 15 residues. V was clipped by 6 bases and J by 6 bases; unmatched bases: 12. Germline V gives CDR1 LNHDA, CDR2 SQIVND (reference sequence). This chain's CDR3 is CASRPGTGMLGEQYF. The CDR3 DNA follows: TGTGCCAGTAGACCGGGGACAGGGATGTTGGGCGAGCAGTACTTC.

This clone is a singleton in its sample. The chain links TRBV14 to TRBJ2-7; D is ambiguous. The CDR3 spans 11 residues. Germline lookup yields CDR1 SGHDN and CDR2 FVKESK. Trimming took off 5 bases at V and 3 bases at J, with 5 bases between the two ends. This CDR3 reads CASSNYYEQYF. Here the CDR3 DNA reads TGTGCCAGCAGCAACTACTACGAGCAGTACTTC.

CDR3 sequence (DNA): TGCAGCGCCGGATCTGGGGGGGAGCAGTTCTTC. Protein sequence: CSAGSGGEQFF. This chain joins TRBV29-1 and TRBJ2-1; TRBD2 is a possible D gene (6 bases). The V end lost 7 bases, the J end lost 10 bases, and 14 bases lay between the germline ends. The CDR3 is made up of 11 amino acids. Germline CDR1 reads SQVTM; CDR2 reads ANQGSEA.

The gene calls are TRBV11-3 and TRBJ1-1, with 9 nucleotides matching TRBD1. Looked up from germline, CDR1 is SGHNT and CDR2 is YENEEA. The CDR3 is 14 amino acids. V lost 6 bases and J lost 6; bases outside the gene matches: 8. The CDR3 DNA reads TGTGCCAGCAGAAAGGACAGGGGAAGCCCTGAAGCTTTCTTT. Translating it yields CASRKDRGSPEAFF. Combining the CDR3 with reference TRBV11-3 and TRBJ1-1 gives the whole variable domain EAGVVQSPRYKIIEKKQPVAFWCNPISGHNTLYWYLQNLGQGPELLIRYENEEAVDDSQLPKDRFSAERLKGVDSTLKIQPAELGDSAVYLCASRKDRGSPEAFFGQGTRLTVV.

In DNA form, the CDR3 reads TGTGCCAGCTCCCGGGGAGCTAATGAAAAACTGTTTTTT. It is translated as CASSRGANEKLFF. The chain couples TRBV18 to TRBJ1-4; D not certain. V gave up 6 bases and J gave up 3 bases, with 8 bases separating them. CDR3 length equals 13 residues. Germline values: CDR1 KGHSH, CDR2 LQKENI.

This clone came up a few times. V is TRBV7-6 and J is TRBJ1-1; 9 bases fit TRBD1. CDR3 size: 14 residues. V trimming: 3 bases; J trimming: 1 base; junction bases outside the gene matches: 0. Germline CDR1 is SGHVS and CDR2 is FNYEAQ. The chain's CDR3 is CASSLGQGNTEAFF. The CDR3, as DNA: TGTGCCAGCAGCTTGGGACAGGGGAACACTGAAGCTTTCTTT.

J is TRBJ2-7 and V is TRBV11-3; D not certain. CDR3 size: 12 residues. Germline CDR1 is SGHNT and CDR2 is YENEEA. V lost 8 bases and J lost 0, with 8 bases in between. The CDR3 region has the DNA TGTGCCAGCGGTCTTAGCTCCTACGAGCAGTACTTC. Amino acids: CASGLSSYEQYF.

The chain combines TRBV6-5 with TRBJ2-5; 7 bases map to TRBD2. The DNA end is more similar to TRBJ2-7, so the J call may be wrong. CDR1 and CDR2 (germline): MNHEY, SVGAGI. The CDR3 has 15 amino acids. CDR3 region: CASARGGTHPYEQYF. The CDR3, as DNA: TGTGCCAGCGCCCGGGGAGGGACCCACCCCTACGAGCAGTACTTC.

The rearrangement uses TRBV19 and TRBJ2-5, with 9 bases aligning to TRBD1. V lost 5 bases to trimming and J lost 7 bases; unmatched junction nucleotides: 14. Germline CDR1 reads LNHDA; CDR2 reads SQIVND (reference sequence). The CDR3 spans 16 residues. In DNA, the CDR3 is TGTGCCAGTAGTTTTAGGCCGGGACAGGGCGCCGTGACCCAGTACTTC. Its translation: CASSFRPGQGAVTQYF.

The chain has TRBV21-1 and TRBJ2-7; the table's D gene call, TRBD2, was not cross checked with the DNA. TRBV21-1 is recorded as a pseudogene. CDR3 length: 14 amino acids. The CDR3 nucleotides are TGTGCCAGCAGCAACCGGGACTCCGGTAGCGAGCAGTACTTC. This gives the protein CASSNRDSGSEQYF.

This clone was seen a handful of times. This chain links TRBV29-1 with TRBJ1-1, with a weak D call TRBD1 (5 bases). The V and J ends lost 4 bases and 1 base respectively, with 7 bases between them. This CDR3 has 12 residues. The germline gives CDR1 SQVTM, CDR2 ANQGSEA. CDR3 protein: CSVAGSNTEAFF. In nucleotides, the CDR3 is TGCAGCGTTGCAGGGTCGAACACTGAAGCTTTCTTT.